This TCR beta chain stems from a study of vaccination effects on CD4 cells after COVID-19. On this clone: Antigen: not known.

Expansion with viral peptide pools was applied to antigen-specific CD4+ T cells by the ViraFEST assay prior to sequencing. Culturing for 9 to 10 days preceded CD4+ T cell isolation. Participants each got two BNT162b2 or mRNA-1273 vaccine doses. The repertoire was sequenced with immunoSEQ multiplex PCR; TCRdb's copy has only in-frame clones and lacks some. There are about 32,000 clones in the sample; roughly two thirds occur only once, and 12% lies in the top ten. From germline, CDR1 is SGHRS and CDR2 YFSETQ. V gave up 0 bases and J gave up 4 bases; unmatched junction bases: 12. CDR3 size: 18 residues.

This TCR was sampled from a human donor who received a COVID-19 vaccine. Specimen: CD4+ T cells from PBMCs cultured with HCoV-229E spike peptides, collected after COVID-19 vaccination. The chain uses TRBV5-1 and TRBJ2-3, with 9 bases fitting TRBD2. This CDR3 is CASSLGFRAGGQADTQYF. Written as DNA, the CDR3 is TGCGCCAGCAGCTTGGGGTTTCGGGCGGGAGGGCAAGCAGATACGCAGTATTTT.